The source of this T cell receptor beta chain is a study of technical replicates of blood from a few donors. The data were produced by immunoSEQ multiplex PCR, yet TCRdb's version contains in-frame clones alone and is incomplete. The sample lists about 66,000 clones; roughly 92% were seen once. Sequenced material: T cells isolated from PBMCs. This TCR was recovered from a human donor in good health.

The CDR3 here is CASSFRAGENMDYEQYF. The CDR3 coding sequence is TGTGCCAGCAGCTTCAGGGCAGGGGAGAATATGGACTACGAGCAGTACTTC. The rearrangement links TRBV7-6 to TRBJ2-7; weak D call: TRBD1 (6 bases). The germline gives CDR1 SGHVS, CDR2 FNYEAQ. The CDR3 is 17 residues long. V was cut by 3 bases and J by 3 bases, with 21 bases left in between.